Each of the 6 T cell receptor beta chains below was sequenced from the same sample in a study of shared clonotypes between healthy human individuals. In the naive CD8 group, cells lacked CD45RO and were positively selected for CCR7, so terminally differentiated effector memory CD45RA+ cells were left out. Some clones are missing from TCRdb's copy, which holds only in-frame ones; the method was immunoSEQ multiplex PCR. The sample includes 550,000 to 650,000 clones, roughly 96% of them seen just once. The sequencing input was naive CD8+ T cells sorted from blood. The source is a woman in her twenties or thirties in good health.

CDR3 region: CATSRVEPIGATQYF. The CDR3 region has the DNA TGTGCCACCAGCAGAGTGGAACCCATCGGGGCTACGCAGTATTTT. The chain recombines TRBV15 with TRBJ2-3; D possibly uses TRBD1 or TRBD2 (5 bases each). Trimming stripped 1 base from V and 8 bases from J, with 16 bases between. Germline assignment: CDR1 LNHNV and CDR2 YYDKDF (reference sequence). The CDR3 is 15 amino acids.

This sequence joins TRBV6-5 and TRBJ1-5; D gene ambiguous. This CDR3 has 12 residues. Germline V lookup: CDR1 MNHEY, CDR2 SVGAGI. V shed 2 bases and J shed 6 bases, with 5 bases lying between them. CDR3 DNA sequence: TGTGCCAGCAGTTACCCAAGTCAGCCCCAGCATTTT. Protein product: CASSYPSQPQHF.

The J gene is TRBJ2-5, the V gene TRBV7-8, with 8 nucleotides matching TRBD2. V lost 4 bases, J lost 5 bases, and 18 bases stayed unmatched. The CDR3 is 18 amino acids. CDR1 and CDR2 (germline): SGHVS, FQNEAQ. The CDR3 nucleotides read TGTGCCAGCAGCTCGCCCAACGTCCCGGGAGGGCCCTCGGAGACCCAGTACTTC. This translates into CASSSPNVPGGPSETQYF. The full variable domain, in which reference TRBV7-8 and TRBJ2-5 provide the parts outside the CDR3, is GAGVSQSPRYKVAKRGQDVALRCDPISGHVSLFWYQQALGQGPEFLTYFQNEAQLDKSGLPSDRFFAERPEGSVSTLKIQRTQQEDSAVYLCASSSPNVPGGPSETQYFGPGTRLLVL.

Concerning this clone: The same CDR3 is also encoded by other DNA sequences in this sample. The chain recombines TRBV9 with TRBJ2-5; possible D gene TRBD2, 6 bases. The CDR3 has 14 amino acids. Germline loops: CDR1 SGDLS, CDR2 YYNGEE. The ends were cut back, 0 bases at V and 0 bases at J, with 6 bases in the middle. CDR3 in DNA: TGTGCCAGCAGCGTAGGCGGGAACCAAGAGACCCAGTACTTC. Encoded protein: CASSVGGNQETQYF.

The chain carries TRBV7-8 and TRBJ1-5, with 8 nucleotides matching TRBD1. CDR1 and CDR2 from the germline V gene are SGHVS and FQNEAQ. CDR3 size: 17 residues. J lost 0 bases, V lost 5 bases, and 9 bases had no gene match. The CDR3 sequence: CASSIGQGVYSNQPQHF. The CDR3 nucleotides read TGTGCCAGCAGCATCGGACAGGGAGTTTATAGCAATCAGCCCCAGCATTTT.

CDR3 bases: TGTGCCAGCAGTCCAGGACAGGGGGCAGGGTACGAGCAGTACTTC. The encoded protein is CASSPGQGAGYEQYF. V is TRBV28 and J is TRBJ2-7; 11 nucleotides match TRBD1. Germline CDR1 reads MDHEN; CDR2 reads SYDVKM. Trimming at V came to 5 bases and at J to 4 bases, leaving 7 bases not matched to a gene. This CDR3 is 15 amino acids long.